Here is one T cell receptor beta chain with its context. Its antigen is unidentified. Trimming at V came to 5 bases and at J to 2 bases, leaving 11 bases not matched to a gene. Germline CDR1 is MDHEN and CDR2 is SYDVKM. CDR3 size: 17 residues. This entry belongs to a study of blood T cells in healthy people across ages. Primed by a sample-barcoded 5' primer and a J-beta primer mix, a second PCR proceeded for about 7 to 11 cycles. TCRdb reprocessed the 5' RACE reads via MiXCR and lists one record per CDR3 protein. The data contain 1.5 million to 2 million distinct CDR3 sequences, about 49% of them singletons. Overall study findings and caveats: Naive T cell percentage by flow cytometry tracked strongly with beta diversity. Investigators treated diversity estimates from one million T cells as underestimates. Among T cells, TCR beta diversity per million cells dropped roughly linearly as age rose. Because sorting was not performed, PBMCs prevented conclusive naive versus antigen-experienced comparison.

Sequencing was done on a sample of blood. This sequence joins TRBV28 and TRBJ2-3; 9 positions match TRBD1. The source of this sequence is a woman aged 40 to 50 in good health. The CDR3, as DNA: TGTGCCAGCAGTCCCCCGCGAGGGACAGGGTACACAGATACGCAGTATTTT. Its translation is CASSPPRGTGYTDTQYF.